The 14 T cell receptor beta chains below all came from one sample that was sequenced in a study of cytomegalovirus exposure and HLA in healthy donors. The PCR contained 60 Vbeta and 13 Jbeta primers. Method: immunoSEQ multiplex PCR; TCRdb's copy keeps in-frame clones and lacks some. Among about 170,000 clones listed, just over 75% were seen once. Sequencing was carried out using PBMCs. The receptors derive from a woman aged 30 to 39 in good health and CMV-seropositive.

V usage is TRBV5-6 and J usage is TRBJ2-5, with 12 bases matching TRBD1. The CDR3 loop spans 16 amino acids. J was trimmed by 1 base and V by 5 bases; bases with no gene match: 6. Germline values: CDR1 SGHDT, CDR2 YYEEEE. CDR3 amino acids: CASSLGTGGGQETQYF. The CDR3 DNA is TGTGCCAGCAGTCTTGGGACAGGGGGCGGCCAAGAGACCCAGTACTTC.

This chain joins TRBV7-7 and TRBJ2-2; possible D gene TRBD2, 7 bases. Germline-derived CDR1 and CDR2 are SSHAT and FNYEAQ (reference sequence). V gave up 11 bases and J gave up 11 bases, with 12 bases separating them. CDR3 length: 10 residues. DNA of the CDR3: TGTGCCTCCGGGGGGCGAGAGCTGTTTTTT. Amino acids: CASGGRELFF.

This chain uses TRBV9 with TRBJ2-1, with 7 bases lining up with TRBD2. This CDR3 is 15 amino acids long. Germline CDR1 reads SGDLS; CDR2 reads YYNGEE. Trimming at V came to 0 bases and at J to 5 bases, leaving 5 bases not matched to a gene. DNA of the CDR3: TGTGCCAGCAGCGTAGTCTCTAGCGGAGACAATGAGCAGTTCTTC. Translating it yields CASSVVSSGDNEQFF.

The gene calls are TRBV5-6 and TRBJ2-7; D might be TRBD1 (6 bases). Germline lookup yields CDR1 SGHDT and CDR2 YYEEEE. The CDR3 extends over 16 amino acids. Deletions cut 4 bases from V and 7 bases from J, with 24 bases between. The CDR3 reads CASSPLKDRFEGEQYF. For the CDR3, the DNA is TGTGCCAGCAGCCCTTTAAAGGACAGATTCGAGGGGGAGCAGTACTTC.

DNA for the CDR3: TGTGCCAGCAGCACCGGGACAGTTAATGAAAAACTGTTTTTT. As protein: CASSTGTVNEKLFF. The gene calls are TRBV11-2 and TRBJ1-4; TRBD1 aligns across 7 bases. This CDR3 has 14 amino acids. Germline lookup yields CDR1 SGHAT and CDR2 FQNNGV. With V trimmed by 5 bases and J by 4 bases, 4 bases remained unmatched.

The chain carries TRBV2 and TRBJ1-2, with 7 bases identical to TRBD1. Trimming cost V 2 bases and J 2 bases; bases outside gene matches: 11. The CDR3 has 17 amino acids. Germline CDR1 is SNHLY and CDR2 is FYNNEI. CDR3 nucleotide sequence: TGTGCCAGCAGTGAAAGTCCTCAGGGGGAGAGGAACTATGGCTACACCTTC. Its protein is CASSESPQGERNYGYTF.

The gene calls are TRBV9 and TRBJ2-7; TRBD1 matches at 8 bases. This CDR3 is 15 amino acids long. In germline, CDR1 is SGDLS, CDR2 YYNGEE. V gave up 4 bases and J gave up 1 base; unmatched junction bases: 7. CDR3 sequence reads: CASSLGTGLSYEQYF. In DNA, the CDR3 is TGTGCCAGCAGCCTCGGGACAGGCCTATCCTACGAGCAGTACTTC.

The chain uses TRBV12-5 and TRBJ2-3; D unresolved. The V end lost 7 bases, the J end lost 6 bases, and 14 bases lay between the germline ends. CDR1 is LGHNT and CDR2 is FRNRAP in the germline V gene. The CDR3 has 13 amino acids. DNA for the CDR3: TGTGCTAGTGTCCTCGGAGTTACGGATACGCAGTATTTT. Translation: CASVLGVTDTQYF.

The CDR3 spells CSANGGRGNTIYF. The CDR3 region has the DNA TGCAGCGCAAACGGGGGTCGTGGAAACACCATATATTTT. The V call is TRBV29-1, the J call TRBJ1-3; D is possibly TRBD1 (5 bases). Germline CDR1 reads SQVTM; CDR2 reads ANQGSEA. CDR3 size: 13 residues. V lost 7 bases to trimming and J lost 3 bases, with 13 bases between them.

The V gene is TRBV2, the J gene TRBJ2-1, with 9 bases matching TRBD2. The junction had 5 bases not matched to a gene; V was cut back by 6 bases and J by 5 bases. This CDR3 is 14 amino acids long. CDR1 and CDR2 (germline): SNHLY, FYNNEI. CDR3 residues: CASRRTSANNEQFF. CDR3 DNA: TGTGCCAGCAGACGGACTAGCGCAAACAATGAGCAGTTCTTC.

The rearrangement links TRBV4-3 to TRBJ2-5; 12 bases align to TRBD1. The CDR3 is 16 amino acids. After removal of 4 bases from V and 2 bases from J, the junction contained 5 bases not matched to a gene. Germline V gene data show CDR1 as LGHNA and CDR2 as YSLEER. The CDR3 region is CASSRGQGAEQETQYF. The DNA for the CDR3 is TGCGCCAGCAGCCGGGGACAGGGGGCCGAACAAGAGACCCAGTACTTC.

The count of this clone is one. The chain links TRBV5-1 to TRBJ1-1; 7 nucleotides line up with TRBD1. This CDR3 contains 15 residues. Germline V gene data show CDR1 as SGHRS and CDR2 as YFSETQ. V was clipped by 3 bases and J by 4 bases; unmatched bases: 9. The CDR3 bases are TGCGCCAGCAGCTCGAACAGGGGTGGAGCCACTGAAGCTTTCTTT. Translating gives CASSSNRGGATEAFF.

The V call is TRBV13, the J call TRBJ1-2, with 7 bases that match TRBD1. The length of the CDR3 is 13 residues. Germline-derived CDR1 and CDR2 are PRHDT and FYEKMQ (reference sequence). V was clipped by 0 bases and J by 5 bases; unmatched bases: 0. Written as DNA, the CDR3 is TGTGCCAGCAGCTTAGGGACAGGGTATGGCTACACCTTC. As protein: CASSLGTGYGYTF. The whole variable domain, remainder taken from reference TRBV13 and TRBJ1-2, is AAGVIQSPRHLIKEKRETATLKCYPIPRHDTVYWYQQGPGQDPQFLISFYEKMQSDKGSIPDRFSAQQFSDYHSELNMSSLELGDSALYFCASSLGTGYGYTFGSGTRLTVV.

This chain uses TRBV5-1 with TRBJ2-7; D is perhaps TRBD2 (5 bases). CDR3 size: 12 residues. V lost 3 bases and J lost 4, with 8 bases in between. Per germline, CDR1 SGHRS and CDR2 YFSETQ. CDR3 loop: CASSSTRYEQYF. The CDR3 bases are TGCGCCAGCAGCTCTACTAGATACGAGCAGTACTTC.